What follows are 4 T cell receptor beta chains derived from one specimen sequenced in a study of blood T cells in healthy people across ages. Combining a sample-barcoded 5' primer with a J-beta primer mix, a second PCR ran for 7 to 11 cycles. TCRdb reanalysed the 5' RACE reads using MiXCR and keeps one entry per CDR3 protein. The profile shows 650,000 to 1,000,000 distinct CDR3 sequences, 35% to 40% of them singletons. The sample taken for sequencing was blood. Every receptor here comes from a young man in good health.

Of note for this clonotype: With a much larger clone just one base away, this may be a read error. The V gene is TRBV7-2, the J gene TRBJ1-2; unclear D gene. There are 15 residues in the CDR3. Trimming took off 1 base at V and 2 bases at J, with 11 bases between the two ends. CDR1 and CDR2 (germline): SGHTA, FQGNSA. The CDR3 sequence is CASSLDGNQNYGYTF. As DNA, the CDR3 is TGTGCCAGCAGCTTAGATGGCAACCAAAACTATGGCTACACCTTC.

The V call is TRBV21-1, the J call TRBJ1-1. TRBV21-1 is shown as a pseudogene. The length of the CDR3 is 15 residues. DNA for the CDR3: TGTGCCAGCAGACACATAGGGAAACGAAACACTGAAGCTTTCTTT. Translated: CASRHIGKRNTEAFF.

Here the CDR3 reads CATSVRSGGVTDTQYF. The DNA for the CDR3 is TGTGCCACCAGCGTCCGTAGCGGGGGGGTCACAGATACGCAGTATTTT. The chain combines TRBV15 with TRBJ2-3, with 11 nucleotides matching TRBD2. This CDR3 comprises 16 residues. The trim removed 5 bases at V and 2 bases at J, leaving 6 bases unmatched. Germline CDR1 LNHNV, CDR2 YYDKDF (reference sequence).

About this clonotype: One end of the junction fails to match germline, which may point to a read error. The chain recombines TRBV5-5 with TRBJ1-6; D remains ambiguous. The germline CDR1 and CDR2 sequences are SGHKS and YYEKEE (reference sequence). The CDR3 length is 14 residues. In DNA form, the CDR3 reads TGTGCCAGCGGCTTGGGAACGGACAATTCACCCCTCCACTTT. Translated, it gives CASGLGTDNSPLHF.